This TCR beta chain was sequenced for a study of shared clonotypes between healthy human individuals. TCRdb's table, derived via immunoSEQ multiplex PCR, lists solely in-frame clones and lacks some. The sample holds about 1.1 million clones; around 78% are singletons and the top ten take roughly 0.62%. The trim removed 1 base at V and 7 bases at J, leaving 7 bases unmatched. CDR3 length equals 15 residues. Germline-derived CDR1 and CDR2 are SGHNT and YENEEA. This receptor was obtained from a man aged 18 to 29 in good health. Some clones in this sample may be carry-over from other donors' samples. Sequenced input: memory CD4+ T cells from PBMCs. Subset given: CD45RA-negative fraction. J is TRBJ2-1 and V is TRBV11-3; 7 nucleotides align to TRBD2. CDR3 in DNA: TGTGCCAGCAGCTTAGGCGGGAGTATATTTAATGAGCAGTTCTTC. This codes for CASSLGGSIFNEQFF.